This T cell receptor beta chain was captured in a study of CD8+ T cells in alopecia areata. In germline, CDR1 is GTSNPN, CDR2 SVGIG (reference sequence). The V gene lost 4 bases and the J gene lost 5 bases, with 18 bases spanning the gap. CDR3 length equals 14 residues. RNA, once extracted, was reverse transcribed into cDNA for use as the sequencing template. Using immunoSEQ multiplex PCR, the repertoire was profiled, and TCRdb retains in-frame clones only, with some absent. The repertoire holds some 210,000 clones, 50% to 60% seen once, with approximately 0.44% in the top ten. The authors sorted CD4+ and CD8+ T cells from PBMCs.

The chain employs TRBV30 and TRBJ2-7, with D maybe TRBD2 (6 bases). The origin of this receptor is a human donor with alopecia areata. The sequences come from CD4+ T cells sorted from blood, collected at week 0. The CDR3 DNA reads TGTGCCTGGACCGGGGGTCGGGCGTTTAACGAGCAGTACTTC. It translates to CAWTGGRAFNEQYF.